The next 12 T cell receptor beta chains were all read from a single sample in a study of T cells in Graves' hyperthyroidism and ophthalmopathy. Amplification targeted TCR beta CDR3 regions from RNA transcripts. Researchers ran a first-round RT-PCR on the TCR CDR3 using the HTBI primer set. TCRdb itself ran the multiplex PCR reads through MiXCR, one entry per CDR3 protein. The table lists hundreds of thousands of distinct CDR3 sequences, about a fifth of them singletons. Sample: blood. These receptors all come from a woman between 18 and 29 years old with Graves' hyperthyroidism.

The table lists this clonotype with many counts. This sequence joins TRBV20-1 and TRBJ2-5, with 9 bases lining up with TRBD2. The J segment lost 5 bases and the V segment lost 5 bases, leaving 6 bases of the junction unmatched. There are 13 residues in the CDR3. Germline V CDR1 and CDR2: DFQATT, SNEGSKA (reference sequence). The DNA for the CDR3 is TGCAGTGCTGGGCGGGGGGGCAGTGAGACCCAGTACTTC. It specifies CSAGRGGSETQYF.

This chain connects TRBV3-1 to TRBJ2-3, with D hard to call. Looked up from germline, CDR1 is LGHDT and CDR2 is YNNKEL (reference sequence). V lost 4 bases, J lost 2 bases, and 10 bases lay in between. The CDR3 spans 14 residues. The CDR3 reads CASSPRGDTDTQYF. For the CDR3, the DNA is TGTGCCAGCAGCCCCCGAGGAGACACAGATACGCAGTATTTT.

The sample holds many counts of this clonotype. The CDR3 region is CASTGTGYTEAFF. CDR3 nucleotides: TGTGCCAGCACCGGGACAGGGTACACTGAAGCTTTCTTT. The chain employs TRBV2 and TRBJ1-1, with TRBD1 matching over 9 bases. Germline V CDR1 and CDR2: SNHLY, FYNNEI. The CDR3 loop spans 13 amino acids. V shed 7 bases and J 3 bases; nucleotides not matched to a gene: 3.

A note on this clonotype: At one boundary the junction diverges from the germline segment, which might be a read error. This chain joins TRBV5-1 and TRBJ2-4; D uncertain. Looked up from germline, CDR1 is SGHRS and CDR2 is YFSETQ. The CDR3 runs to 14 residues. The CDR3 DNA reads TGCGCCAGCAGTCCGCCGGCGCCCAAAAACACTCAGTACTTC. Amino acid sequence: CASSPPAPKNTQYF.

The CDR3: CSVFPRETQYF. DNA for the CDR3: TGCAGCGTTTTTCCTAGAGAGACCCAGTACTTC. The chain uses TRBV29-1 and TRBJ2-5; D unresolved. This CDR3 comprises 11 residues. The V and J ends lost 5 bases and 4 bases respectively, with 8 bases between them. Germline V gives CDR1 SQVTM, CDR2 ANQGSEA.

This clonotype occurred many times. The rearrangement links TRBV7-8 to TRBJ2-7; weak D call: TRBD1 (6 bases). V gave up 11 bases and J gave up 3 bases, with 14 bases separating them. Germline V gives CDR1 SGHVS, CDR2 FQNEAQ. The CDR3 covers 12 residues. This chain's CDR3 is CAAGDTHYEQYF. In DNA form, the CDR3 reads TGTGCCGCCGGGGACACCCACTACGAGCAGTACTTC.

The chain is built from TRBV4-1 and TRBJ1-3, with TRBD1 matching over 9 bases. The germline V gene has CDR1 MGHRA and CDR2 YSYEKL. The CDR3 covers 16 residues. After removal of 4 bases from V and 2 bases from J, the junction contained 6 bases not matched to a gene. Here the CDR3 reads CASSPLGQGTGNTIYF. CDR3 nucleotide sequence: TGCGCCAGCAGCCCCCTTGGACAGGGGACTGGAAACACCATATATTTT.

This clonotype was counted at least ten times. The chain uses TRBV6-5 and TRBJ1-2, with no clear D. This CDR3 has 12 residues. Per the germline V gene, CDR1 is MNHEY and CDR2 is SVGAGI. V was pared by 3 bases and J by 8 bases, with 10 bases between. This CDR3 is CASSYRPFGYTF. CDR3 coding DNA: TGTGCCAGCAGTTATCGGCCTTTCGGCTACACCTTC.

Ten or more counts support this clonotype. V gene TRBV12-3 or TRBV12-4 combines with J gene TRBJ1-5; D is possibly TRBD1 (6 bases). This CDR3 region has 15 residues. Trimming left V 2 bases short and J 6 bases short, with 14 bases between. The CDR3 DNA follows: TGTGCCAGCAGTTTAAGAACACAGGGTGGTCAGCCCCAGCATTTT. It codes for CASSLRTQGGQPQHF.

There are many counts of this clonotype. The V and J genes are TRBV7-8 and TRBJ2-5; a weak D match, TRBD2 (5 bases). This CDR3 is 14 amino acids long. Germline V lookup: CDR1 SGHVS, CDR2 FQNEAQ. V dropped 5 bases and J dropped 4 bases, with 14 bases sitting between them. CDR3 bases: TGTGCCAGCAGCCCCAGGTTGGGGAGAGAGACCCAGTACTTC. Translation gives CASSPRLGRETQYF. The variable domain in full, completed from reference TRBV7-8 and TRBJ2-5, reads GAGVSQSPRYKVAKRGQDVALRCDPISGHVSLFWYQQALGQGPEFLTYFQNEAQLDKSGLPSDRFFAERPEGSVSTLKIQRTQQEDSAVYLCASSPRLGRETQYFGPGTRLLVL.

In its sample, this clonotype was seen many times. The chain combines TRBV20-1 with TRBJ2-5, with TRBD2 matching over 11 bases. After removal of 6 bases from V and 6 bases from J, the junction contained 12 bases not matched to a gene. From germline, CDR1 is DFQATT and CDR2 SNEGSKA (reference sequence). The length of the CDR3 is 15 residues. The CDR3 DNA is TGCAGTGCCATCCCCTTGACTAGCGGGAAAAAGACCCAGTACTTC. Translating gives CSAIPLTSGKKTQYF.

The sample holds many counts of this clonotype. The V and J genes are TRBV11-2 and TRBJ1-5; possible D gene TRBD1, 5 bases. Trimming shortened V by 2 bases and J by 2 bases, and 22 bases separated the two germline ends. CDR1 and CDR2 (germline): SGHAT, FQNNGV. The CDR3 loop spans 19 amino acids. The CDR3 here is CASSLRAGWIAAGNQPQHF. CDR3 nucleotides: TGTGCCAGCAGCTTACGGGCAGGGTGGATCGCCGCCGGCAATCAGCCCCAGCATTTT.